One and the same sample provided the 22 T cell receptor beta chains below, sequenced in a study of T cells in Graves' hyperthyroidism and ophthalmopathy. There were TCR beta CDR3 regions amplified from RNA transcripts. A first-round RT-PCR of the TCR CDR3 used the HTBI primer set. TCRdb redid the calling of the multiplex PCR reads with MiXCR, one entry per CDR3 protein. The data hold more than 600,000 distinct CDR3 sequences, with less than 20% observed a single time. The sequenced sample consisted of blood. The receptors shown here come from a man aged 18 to 29 with Graves' hyperthyroidism.

The chain uses TRBV20-1 and TRBJ2-1; D might be TRBD1 (6 bases). V gave up 0 bases and J gave up 15 bases, with 18 bases separating them. Per the germline V gene, CDR1 is DFQATT and CDR2 is SNEGSKA (reference sequence). This CDR3 is 13 amino acids long. The CDR3 here is CSARDEGEGVRFF. The CDR3 DNA sequence: TGCAGTGCTAGAGATGAGGGGGAAGGGGTTCGGTTCTTC.

J is TRBJ2-1 and V is TRBV5-1, with TRBD2 matching 8 bases. Losses at the gene ends were 0 bases for V and 3 bases for J; bases not matched to a gene: 5. CDR3 length: 16 amino acids. Germline V gives CDR1 SGHRS, CDR2 YFSETQ. The CDR3 DNA reads as TGCGCCAGCAGCTTGGAGGGTAGCGGGAACTACAATGAGCAGTTCTTC. It codes for CASSLEGSGNYNEQFF.

The chain combines TRBV20-1 with TRBJ2-4; D remains ambiguous. The CDR3 extends over 13 amino acids. Germline loops: CDR1 DFQATT, CDR2 SNEGSKA (reference sequence). Deletions cut 5 bases from V and 3 bases from J, with 11 bases between. DNA of the CDR3: TGCAGTGCTGCCCAAAATGTCAAAAACATTCAGTACTTC. Residues: CSAAQNVKNIQYF.

This clonotype was detected ten times or more. The rearrangement links TRBV30 to TRBJ1-5; D is ambiguous. V was clipped by 2 bases and J by 4 bases, with 12 bases between them. There are 14 residues in the CDR3. The germline V gene encodes CDR1 GTSNPN and CDR2 SVGIG (reference sequence). The CDR3 is CAWSPGSGNQPQHF. For the CDR3, the DNA is TGTGCCTGGAGTCCCGGGAGCGGGAATCAGCCCCAGCATTTT.

This clonotype showed up just a few times. The V gene is TRBV29-1, the J gene TRBJ1-1; no firm D call. Germline V gives CDR1 SQVTM, CDR2 ANQGSEA. Trimming removed 0 bases from V and 11 bases from J, with 4 bases in between. The CDR3 has 9 residues. CDR3 amino acids: CSVEDAAFF. In nucleotides, the CDR3 is TGCAGCGTTGAAGACGCGGCTTTCTTT.

In this sample, this clonotype turned up a few times. V gene TRBV6-2 or TRBV6-3 combines with J gene TRBJ1-5; TRBD1 is a possible D gene (5 bases). Deletions cut 7 bases from V and 5 bases from J, with 27 bases between. Germline assignment: CDR1 MNHEY and CDR2 SVGEGT. The length of the CDR3 is 18 residues. The CDR3 sequence is CASTGLVKGQIGDQPQHF. The DNA for the CDR3 is TGTGCCAGCACTGGACTTGTAAAAGGACAAATAGGGGATCAGCCCCAGCATTTT.

The V and J genes are TRBV29-1 and TRBJ2-6, with no clear D. Trimming cost V 1 base and J 0 bases, with 10 bases left between them. The CDR3 length is 16 residues. Germline CDR1 is SQVTM and CDR2 is ANQGSEA. The CDR3 loop is CSVEGARGSGANVLTF. The CDR3 DNA reads TGCAGCGTTGAAGGGGCCCGCGGCTCTGGGGCCAACGTCCTGACTTTC.

Many counts were recorded for this clonotype. The chain is built from TRBV7-8 and TRBJ2-1, with TRBD2 identical over 7 bases. The V and J ends lost 3 bases and 6 bases, in that order; junction bases with no gene match: 5. Germline V gives CDR1 SGHVS, CDR2 FQNEAQ. The CDR3 contains 14 residues. The CDR3 DNA reads TGTGCCAGCAGCTTGGGACTAACCGTCAATGAGCAGTTCTTC. Its protein is CASSLGLTVNEQFF.

The sample holds many counts of this clonotype. The chain couples TRBV5-1 to TRBJ2-7; D not certain. CDR1 is SGHRS, CDR2 YFSETQ, per germline. The CDR3 is 12 residues long. V was clipped by 4 bases and J by 4 bases, with 9 bases between them. The CDR3 region is CASSRDAYEQYF. CDR3 nucleotides: TGCGCCAGCAGCAGAGACGCGTACGAGCAGTACTTC.

In regard to this clonotype: This CDR3 is missing its conserved last phenylalanine or tryptophan, likely due to a read error. This sequence joins TRBV12-3 or TRBV12-4 and TRBJ1-5, with D possibly being TRBD1 (5 bases). Between the trimmed V and J ends, which lost 3 bases and 3 bases, there was a span of 6 bases. The CDR3 is 13 residues long. CDR3 loop: CASSLGPNQPQHS. In DNA, the CDR3 is TGTGCCAGCAGTTTGGGACCCAATCAGCCCCAGCATTCT.

This clonotype was detected many times. The genes are TRBV7-2 and TRBJ2-5; D unclear. Trimming stripped 5 bases from V and 0 bases from J, with 10 bases between. The CDR3 consists of 14 residues. Germline values: CDR1 SGHTA, CDR2 FQGNSA. CDR3 sequence reads: CASSVASYQETQYF. DNA for the CDR3: TGTGCCAGCAGCGTCGCTTCGTACCAAGAGACCCAGTACTTC.

The rearrangement uses TRBV10-3 and TRBJ1-5; unclear D gene. Trimming shortened V by 2 bases and J by 7 bases, and 9 bases separated the two germline ends. CDR1 ENHRY and CDR2 SYGVKD come from the germline V gene. This CDR3 has 13 amino acids. This chain's CDR3 is CAISEGAGQPQHF. The CDR3 region has the DNA TGTGCCATCAGTGAGGGCGCCGGGCAGCCCCAGCATTTT.

The chain is built from TRBV20-1 and TRBJ2-7; possible D gene TRBD2, 6 bases. The CDR3 covers 12 residues. CDR1 is DFQATT and CDR2 is SNEGSKA in the germline V gene (reference sequence). The V end lost 6 bases, the J end lost 5 bases, and 14 bases lay between the germline ends. CDR3 protein: CSARDFIDEQYF. The CDR3 DNA reads as TGCAGTGCCAGGGACTTCATCGACGAGCAGTACTTC.

This clonotype was recorded at least ten times. The chain combines TRBV11-2 with TRBJ2-7; tentatively, D is TRBD1 (6 bases). From germline, CDR1 is SGHAT and CDR2 FQNNGV. V dropped 5 bases and J dropped 3 bases, with 17 bases sitting between them. This CDR3 comprises 15 residues. In nucleotides, the CDR3 is TGTGCCAGCAGCCCGGGCCGGGACATCAACTACGAGCAGTACTTC. Residues: CASSPGRDINYEQYF.

This clonotype was detected ten times or more. The chain combines TRBV28 with TRBJ2-5, with TRBD2 identical over 11 bases. The CDR3 runs to 18 residues. Germline V CDR1 and CDR2: MDHEN, SYDVKM. The J segment lost 5 bases and the V segment lost 4 bases, leaving 15 bases of the junction unmatched. CDR3 DNA: TGTGCCAGCAGTTACGGTAGCGGGAGGGCCCGGGGCAGGGAGACCCAGTACTTC. Amino acid sequence: CASSYGSGRARGRETQYF.

The table lists this clonotype with many counts. The rearrangement joins TRBV7-4 to TRBJ2-7, with D tentatively TRBD1 (6 bases). The CDR3 extends over 16 amino acids. V was pared by 0 bases and J by 2 bases, with 14 bases between. Germline V CDR1 and CDR2: SGHVT, SQSDAQ. In nucleotides, the CDR3 is TGTGCCAGCAGCTTAGCTCTTCGGACAGAAGCCTACGAGCAGTACTTC. This sequence encodes CASSLALRTEAYEQYF.

This clonotype was recorded a few times. The V gene is TRBV9, the J gene TRBJ2-3, with TRBD2 matching 9 bases. This CDR3 contains 17 residues. From germline, CDR1 is SGDLS and CDR2 YYNGEE. Losses at the gene ends were 1 base for V and 0 bases for J; bases not matched to a gene: 6. In DNA form, the CDR3 reads TGTGCCAGCAGCGTAAGAGCGGGAGGCCCAAGCACAGATACGCAGTATTTT. Translation: CASSVRAGGPSTDTQYF.

The V and J genes are TRBV2 and TRBJ2-7; unclear D gene. The length of the CDR3 is 13 residues. V was trimmed by 5 bases and J by 4 bases, leaving 12 bases between them. Germline V gives CDR1 SNHLY, CDR2 FYNNEI. The CDR3 nucleotides are TGTGCCAGCAGTTTTCAGACCGTATACGAGCAGTACTTC. Residues: CASSFQTVYEQYF.

This clonotype was detected many times. CDR3 nucleotide sequence: TGTGCCAGCAGTCCAGTGAGGACCGTAGCCTACGAGCAGTACTTC. Amino acids: CASSPVRTVAYEQYF. The gene calls are TRBV28 and TRBJ2-7; D not resolved. This CDR3 has 15 residues. V lost 5 bases to trimming and J lost 2 bases, with 16 bases between them. Per germline, CDR1 MDHEN and CDR2 SYDVKM.

Many counts were recorded for this clonotype. The rearrangement uses TRBV5-5 and TRBJ2-3, with D possibly being TRBD2 (6 bases). V shed 4 bases and J shed 2 bases, with 17 bases lying between them. The germline gives CDR1 SGHKS, CDR2 YYEKEE (reference sequence). The CDR3 runs to 16 residues. CDR3 in amino acids: CASSRGLQGPTDTQYF. In DNA, the CDR3 is TGTGCCAGCAGCCGGGGACTTCAAGGCCCCACAGATACGCAGTATTTT.

The genes are TRBV6-5 and TRBJ1-1; maybe TRBD1 (6 bases). V shed 2 bases and J shed 1 base, with 11 bases lying between them. CDR1 is MNHEY and CDR2 is SVGAGI in the germline V gene. The CDR3 runs 15 residues. In DNA form, the CDR3 reads TGTGCCAGCAGTTACGACGGACAGTGGAACACTGAAGCTTTCTTT. Translating it yields CASSYDGQWNTEAFF.

This clonotype was seen at least ten times. The chain carries TRBV2 and TRBJ2-1, with 10 bases matching TRBD2. CDR1 is SNHLY, CDR2 FYNNEI, per germline. The CDR3 sequence is 15 residues long. V shed 4 bases and J 8 bases; nucleotides not matched to a gene: 8. CDR3 region: CASSVPGLAWDEQFF. Here the CDR3 DNA reads TGTGCCAGCAGTGTGCCGGGACTAGCGTGGGATGAGCAGTTCTTC.